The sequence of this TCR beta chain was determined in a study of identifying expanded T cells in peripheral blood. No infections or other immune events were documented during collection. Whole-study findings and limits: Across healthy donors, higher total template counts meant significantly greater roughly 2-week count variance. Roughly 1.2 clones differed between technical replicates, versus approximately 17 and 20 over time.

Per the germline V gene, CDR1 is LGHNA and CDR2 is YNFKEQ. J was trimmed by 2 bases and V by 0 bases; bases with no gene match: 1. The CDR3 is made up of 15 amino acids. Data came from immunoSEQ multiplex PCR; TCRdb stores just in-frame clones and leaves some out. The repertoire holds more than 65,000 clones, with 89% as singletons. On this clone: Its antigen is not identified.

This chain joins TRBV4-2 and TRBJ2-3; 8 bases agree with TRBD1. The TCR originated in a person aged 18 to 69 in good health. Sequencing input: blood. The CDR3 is CASSQDRGLTDTQYF. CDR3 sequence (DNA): TGTGCCAGCAGCCAAGACAGGGGGCTCACAGATACGCAGTATTTT.